These T cell receptor beta chains were read from a single sample in a study of CD8 T cells in ankylosing spondylitis. TCRdb reanalysed the 5' RACE reads using MiXCR and keeps one entry per CDR3 protein. The sample yields fewer than 250,000 distinct CDR3 sequences, approximately 10% seen once. Material for sequencing was blood, either unsorted or a sorted T cell fraction (not recorded which). The origin of the receptors is a male donor with ankylosing spondylitis or in good health (not recorded which). CDR3s include the opening cysteine and the closing phenylalanine or tryptophan. D genes are given only for firm matches. Part of the rows lack a size; the others show once, few, many or a class for expanded clones.

>-|TRBJ1-1|TRBV28|many
CASSFIGRSTEAFF
TGTGCCAGCAGTTTTATAGGGCGTAGCACTGAAGCTTTCTTT
>-|TRBJ2-7|TRBV20-1|many
CSASNTGGTYEQYF
TGCAGTGCAAGTAACACAGGAGGGACCTACGAGCAGTACTTC
>-|TRBJ2-7|TRBV3-1|many
CASSQFYEQYF
TGTGCCAGCAGCCAATTCTACGAGCAGTACTTC
>TRBD2|TRBJ2-7|TRBV5-1|-
CASSGDGLRRGGYEQYF
TGCGCCAGCAGCGGGGATGGACTACGGCGGGGGGGCTACGAGCAGTACTTC
>-|TRBJ1-2|TRBV12-3/TRBV12-4|many
CASRTGGGYGYTF
TGTGCCAGCAGGACAGGAGGGGGCTATGGCTACACCTTC
>TRBD1|TRBJ1-4|TRBV14|few
CASSQERTGYNEKLFF
TGTGCCAGCAGCCAAGAGCGGACAGGGTATAATGAAAAACTGTTTTTT
>-|TRBJ2-1|TRBV25-1|-
CASGVNPLTVEQFF
TGTGCCAGCGGAGTGAATCCCCTTACGGTTGAGCAGTTCTTC
>-|TRBJ2-5|TRBV15|many
CATSRGSSDETQYF
TGTGCCACCAGCAGAGGATCCAGTGACGAGACCCAGTACTTC
>-|TRBJ2-3|TRBV11-2|many
CASSGLPPRKDQGFTDTQYF
TGTGCCAGCAGCGGACTCCCCCCCCGAAAAGACCAGGGGTTCACAGATACGCAGTATTTT
>-|TRBJ1-1|TRBV7-2|many
CASSSGLRNTEAFF
TGTGCCAGCAGCTCGGGACTTCGGAACACTGAAGCTTTCTTT
>-|TRBJ1-1|TRBV29-1|few
CSVTPGAGTTMNTEAFF
TGCAGCGTCACCCCGGGGGCCGGGACCACCATGAACACTGAAGCTTTCTTT
>-|TRBJ2-7|TRBV9|-
CASSVDWDRNEQYF
TGTGCCAGCAGCGTAGATTGGGACCGGAACGAGCAGTACTTC